These 22 T cell receptor beta chains were all obtained from the same sample, sequenced in a study of cytomegalovirus exposure and HLA in healthy donors. Sequencing used immunoSEQ multiplex PCR; TCRdb keeps in-frame clones, though not all of them. The sample lists roughly 330,000 clones, around 90% occurring once. The sample taken for sequencing was PBMCs. The receptors shown here come from a woman aged 30 to 39 in good health and CMV-seropositive.

The rearrangement links TRBV9 to TRBJ2-7, with D possibly TRBD1 on 5 matching bases. Germline CDR1 SGDLS, CDR2 YYNGEE. V lost 0 bases and J 0 bases, leaving 13 bases between the germline ends. The CDR3 runs 16 residues. CDR3 DNA sequence: TGTGCCAGCAGCGTAGAAGACAGCCCGAGCTCCTACGAGCAGTACTTC. It translates to CASSVEDSPSSYEQYF.

The rearrangement links TRBV27 to TRBJ1-1; D gene ambiguous. This CDR3 has 12 amino acids. The V end was cut by 8 bases, the J end by 4 bases, with 11 bases between. Germline CDR1 reads MNHEY; CDR2 reads SMNVEV (reference sequence). The CDR3 loop reads CASWVSSTEAFF. CDR3 bases: TGTGCCAGCTGGGTCTCGAGCACTGAAGCTTTCTTT.

As DNA, the CDR3 is TGTGCCAGCAGCGTAGGAACACCGGGTACTAATGAAAAACTGTTTTTT. Its protein product is CASSVGTPGTNEKLFF. The chain employs TRBV9 and TRBJ1-4; no clear D. CDR1 is SGDLS and CDR2 is YYNGEE in the germline V gene. Trimming stripped 0 bases from V and 2 bases from J, with 11 bases between. CDR3 length: 16 residues.

The V call is TRBV30, the J call TRBJ2-2; D tentatively fits TRBD1 or TRBD2 (5 bases each). CDR3 length equals 14 residues. Germline V CDR1 and CDR2: GTSNPN, SVGIG (reference sequence). Trimming removed 0 bases at V and 6 bases at J, with 11 bases between. CDR3 amino acids: CAWSVGLGAGELFF. CDR3 in DNA: TGTGCCTGGAGTGTAGGGCTGGGGGCCGGGGAGCTGTTTTTT.

The gene calls are TRBV11-2 and TRBJ2-7, with a tentative D call TRBD1 (6 bases). The CDR3 runs to 13 residues. Germline V gene sequence: CDR1 SGHAT, CDR2 FQNNGV. The germline V and J ends were trimmed by 4 bases and 2 bases, with 9 bases remaining between them. The DNA for the CDR3 is TGTGCCAGCAGCTCGACAGGCGCCTACGAGCAGTACTTC. Translation gives CASSSTGAYEQYF.

This clone was counted a single time. This chain uses TRBV11-2 with TRBJ1-1, with a tentative D call TRBD1 (5 bases). Germline CDR1 and CDR2: SGHAT and FQNNGV. There are 16 residues in the CDR3. The V end was cut by 1 base, the J end by 5 bases, with 17 bases between. CDR3 sequence: CASSLAPRPGNTEAFF. The DNA of the CDR3 is TGTGCCAGCAGCTTAGCCCCCCGGCCAGGGAATACTGAAGCTTTCTTT.

V usage is TRBV5-1 and J usage is TRBJ2-4; D possibly corresponds to TRBD2 (6 bases). V gave up 1 base and J gave up 8 bases, with 7 bases separating them. CDR1 is SGHRS, CDR2 YFSETQ, per germline. The CDR3 covers 12 residues. The CDR3 region is CASSLPGDIQYF. The CDR3 nucleotides are TGCGCCAGCAGCTTGCCGGGGGACATTCAGTACTTC.

The count of this clone is one. As DNA, the CDR3 is TGTGCCAGCAGTCCGCGGACAGGTTATAACTATGGCTACACCTTC. Amino acid sequence: CASSPRTGYNYGYTF. The chain recombines TRBV27 with TRBJ1-2, with 7 bases fitting TRBD1. CDR3 length: 15 residues. Per the germline V gene, CDR1 is MNHEY and CDR2 is SMNVEV (reference sequence). The V and J ends lost 5 bases and 1 base, in that order; junction bases with no gene match: 7.

This chain uses TRBV7-2 with TRBJ1-4; D is uncertain. The CDR3 covers 14 residues. Germline V gives CDR1 SGHTA, CDR2 FQGNSA. V lost 1 base, J lost 7 bases, and 10 bases lay in between. The CDR3, as DNA: TGTGCCAGCAGCTTAGATCCGCGTAGTGAAAAACTGTTTTTT. Residues: CASSLDPRSEKLFF.

Written as DNA, the CDR3 is TGTGCCAGCAGTTACAACTACGAGCAGTACTTC. This codes for CASSYNYEQYF. The gene calls are TRBV28 and TRBJ2-7; D is unclear. CDR1 and CDR2 from the germline V gene are MDHEN and SYDVKM. Between the trimmed V and J ends, which lost 4 bases and 3 bases, there was a span of 4 bases. This CDR3 spans 11 amino acids.

CDR3 sequence (DNA): TGTGCCAGCAGTTACAGGGCCGGGGCCAACGTCCTGACTTTC. The encoded protein is CASSYRAGANVLTF. The chain couples TRBV27 to TRBJ2-6; TRBD1 might be the D (6 bases). Germline lookup yields CDR1 MNHEY and CDR2 SMNVEV (reference sequence). The length of the CDR3 is 14 residues. The germline V and J ends were trimmed by 4 bases and 4 bases, with 8 bases remaining between them.

CDR3 in amino acids: CATSNTGELFF. The CDR3 DNA follows: TGTGCCACCAGCAATACCGGGGAGCTGTTTTTT. The J gene is TRBJ2-2, the V gene TRBV15; D remains ambiguous. Trimming removed 4 bases from V and 5 bases from J, with 2 bases in between. There are 11 residues in the CDR3. Germline CDR1 and CDR2: LNHNV and YYDKDF (reference sequence).

The chain is built from TRBV5-4 and TRBJ2-1; weak D call: TRBD2 (6 bases). With 5 bases removed from V and 5 bases from J, the gap between germline ends came to 11 bases. CDR3 length equals 13 residues. The germline gives CDR1 SGHNT, CDR2 YYREEE (reference sequence). This chain's CDR3 is CASSTGEDNEQFF. In nucleotides, the CDR3 is TGTGCCAGCAGTACGGGAGAGGACAATGAGCAGTTCTTC.

This chain links TRBV10-3 with TRBJ1-2, with 8 bases aligning to TRBD1. V trimming: 7 bases; J trimming: 5 bases; junction bases outside the gene matches: 9. Germline-derived CDR1 and CDR2 are ENHRY and SYGVKD. The CDR3 is made up of 14 amino acids. Written as DNA, the CDR3 is TGTGCCATCACTCCGGGACAGGTCTCTTATGGCTACACCTTC. It translates to CAITPGQVSYGYTF.

The chain joins TRBV4-2 to TRBJ2-1; 9 nucleotides line up with TRBD1. Looked up from germline, CDR1 is LGHNA and CDR2 is YNFKEQ. The CDR3 covers 17 residues. Losses at the gene ends were 3 bases for V and 5 bases for J; bases not matched to a gene: 11. The CDR3 sequence: CASSHSAGTGTNNEQFF. The CDR3 region has the DNA TGTGCCAGCAGCCATAGTGCCGGGACAGGGACCAACAATGAGCAGTTCTTC.

The V gene is TRBV15, the J gene TRBJ2-6, with no clear D. This CDR3 region has 17 residues. CDR1 LNHNV and CDR2 YYDKDF come from the germline V gene (reference sequence). Trimming took off 0 bases at V and 0 bases at J, with 9 bases between the two ends. The CDR3 loop is CATSRDLPGSGANVLTF. CDR3 in DNA: TGTGCCACCAGCAGAGATCTCCCGGGCTCTGGGGCCAACGTCCTGACTTTC.

The rearrangement uses TRBV5-1 and TRBJ1-4; perhaps TRBD1 as D (6 bases). This CDR3 region has 14 residues. Trimming removed 5 bases at V and 8 bases at J, with 16 bases between. CDR1 is SGHRS, CDR2 YFSETQ, per germline. The CDR3 loop reads CASSPGGAGEKLFF. DNA of the CDR3: TGCGCCAGCAGTCCGGGGGGCGCAGGCGAAAAACTGTTTTTT.

This chain uses TRBV7-9 with TRBJ2-7, with 7 bases aligning to TRBD1. The V gene end was trimmed by 4 bases and the J gene end by 2 bases; junction bases not matched to a gene: 5. This CDR3 is built from 14 residues. Germline CDR1 is SEHNR and CDR2 is FQNEAQ (reference sequence). The DNA of the CDR3 is TGTGCCAGCAGCTATGACAGGGCCACCTACGAGCAGTACTTC. Encoded protein: CASSYDRATYEQYF.

CDR3 residues: CASSRDFQTEAFF. The CDR3 DNA reads TGTGCCAGCAGCAGGGATTTTCAGACTGAAGCTTTCTTT. The chain couples TRBV7-2 to TRBJ1-1; D uncertain. Germline assignment: CDR1 SGHTA and CDR2 FQGNSA. The V end was cut by 5 bases, the J end by 5 bases, with 12 bases between. The CDR3 runs 13 residues.

This clone is a singleton in its sample. The chain has TRBV15 and TRBJ2-7, with D perhaps matching TRBD1 (6 bases). The CDR3 contains 15 residues. Germline V gene data show CDR1 as LNHNV and CDR2 as YYDKDF (reference sequence). V was cut by 5 bases and J by 0 bases, with 14 bases left in between. CDR3 bases: TGTGCCACCAGCCGAGGACAGTCGAGCTCCTACGAGCAGTACTTC. Amino acids: CATSRGQSSSYEQYF.

This clone has just a few counts. V is TRBV10-3 and J is TRBJ1-2; the match to TRBD1 covers 7 bases. Losses at the gene ends were 6 bases for V and 2 bases for J; bases not matched to a gene: 6. CDR1 is ENHRY, CDR2 SYGVKD, per germline. This CDR3 spans 14 amino acids. In DNA form, the CDR3 reads TGTGCCATCAGCCGCGGACAGGCGAACTATGGCTACACCTTC. Its protein product is CAISRGQANYGYTF.

J is TRBJ2-1 and V is TRBV4-2; 13 bases match TRBD2. The germline CDR1 and CDR2 sequences are LGHNA and YNFKEQ. V gave up 3 bases and J gave up 6 bases; unmatched junction bases: 11. The CDR3 loop spans 18 amino acids. The CDR3, as DNA: TGTGCCAGCAGCCATAAAGCGTCGACTAGCGGGAGGTCCAATGAGCAGTTCTTC. Its translation is CASSHKASTSGRSNEQFF.